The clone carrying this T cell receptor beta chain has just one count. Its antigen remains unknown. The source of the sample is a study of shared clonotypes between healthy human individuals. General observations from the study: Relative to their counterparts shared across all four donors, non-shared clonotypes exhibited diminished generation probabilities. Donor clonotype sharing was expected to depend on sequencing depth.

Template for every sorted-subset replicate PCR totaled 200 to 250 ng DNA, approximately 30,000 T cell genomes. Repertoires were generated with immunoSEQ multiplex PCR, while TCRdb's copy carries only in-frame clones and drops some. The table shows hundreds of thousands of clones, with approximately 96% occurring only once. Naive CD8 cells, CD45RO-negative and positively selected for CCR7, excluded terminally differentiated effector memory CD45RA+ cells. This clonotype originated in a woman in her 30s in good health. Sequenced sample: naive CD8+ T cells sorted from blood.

CDR3 in DNA: TGTGCCAGCAGCTTTTCGAGCGAGCAGTACTTC. Amino acids: CASSFSSEQYF. The V call is TRBV5-4, the J call TRBJ2-7; no clear D gene. V lost 2 bases and J lost 6, with 6 bases in between. CDR1 is SGHNT, CDR2 YYREEE, per germline (reference sequence). CDR3 length equals 11 residues.